A single sample is the source of the 18 T cell receptor beta chains below, sequenced in a study of T-cell memory formation after mild COVID-19. A single record per CDR3 protein comes from TCRdb applying MiXCR to the 5' RACE reads. Seen here are 250,000 to 350,000 distinct CDR3 sequences, 13% to 15% observed once, and the top ten hold 20% to 25%. Sequencing used PBMCs or a T cell subset sorted from them (not recorded which). Receptors originate from a man aged 18 to 30 who had mild COVID-19 (a few samples of this study predate the infection). Cell type and time point are not known.

V usage is TRBV6-5 and J usage is TRBJ2-3, with D unclear. Germline V gene sequence: CDR1 MNHEY, CDR2 SVGAGI. V lost 0 bases and J 2 bases, leaving 6 bases between the germline ends. The length of the CDR3 is 14 residues. CDR3 nucleotides: TGTGCCAGCAGTTACTCCGAATCCACAGATACGCAGTATTTT. It specifies CASSYSESTDTQYF.

This clonotype was detected a few times. This sequence joins TRBV10-3 and TRBJ2-2, with 7 bases fitting TRBD1. V trimming: 4 bases; J trimming: 3 bases; junction bases outside the gene matches: 2. The CDR3 length is 14 residues. The germline gives CDR1 ENHRY, CDR2 SYGVKD. The CDR3 DNA is TGTGCCATCAGTGGAGGGGGCTACACCGGGGAGCTGTTTTTT. It codes for CAISGGGYTGELFF.

This clonotype occurred a few times. The rearrangement joins TRBV20-1 to TRBJ2-1, with TRBD2 as a possible D gene (5 bases). Trimming stripped 3 bases from V and 5 bases from J, with 14 bases between. Germline CDR1 reads DFQATT; CDR2 reads SNEGSKA (reference sequence). The CDR3 is 14 amino acids. The CDR3 nucleotides read TGCAGTGCTAGTGAGGGATCGGAAGACAATGAGCAGTTCTTC. Translated, it gives CSASEGSEDNEQFF.

This clonotype was counted a few times. The gene calls are TRBV7-9 and TRBJ2-2; perhaps TRBD1 as D (6 bases). The V and J ends lost 5 bases and 5 bases respectively, with 12 bases between them. Germline CDR1 reads SEHNR; CDR2 reads FQNEAQ (reference sequence). This CDR3 comprises 14 residues. DNA of the CDR3: TGTGCCAGCAGCCAACAACAGGGAACCGGGGAGCTGTTTTTT. This codes for CASSQQQGTGELFF.

This clonotype was counted only a few times. The chain uses TRBV7-2 and TRBJ2-3; D might be TRBD1 (5 bases). The V gene's germline CDR1 is SGHTA and CDR2 FQGNSA. Trimming took off 5 bases at V and 3 bases at J, with 12 bases between the two ends. This CDR3 region has 14 residues. The CDR3 sequence is CASSQGMGTDTQYF. Here the CDR3 DNA reads TGTGCCAGCAGCCAGGGCATGGGGACAGATACGCAGTATTTT.

The chain recombines TRBV3-1 with TRBJ2-1; 8 bases match TRBD2. With 4 bases clipped from V and 2 bases from J, the junction kept 7 bases outside the gene matches. Germline loops: CDR1 LGHDT, CDR2 YNNKEL (reference sequence). CDR3 length: 16 residues. CDR3 coding DNA: TGTGCCAGCAGCCTCCCGGGACTAGGGACCTACAATGAGCAGTTCTTC. Its protein product is CASSLPGLGTYNEQFF.

The chain combines TRBV6-5 with TRBJ2-7, with no clear D. The CDR3 spans 14 residues. CDR1 and CDR2 (germline): MNHEY, SVGAGI. The V end lost 4 bases, the J end lost 2 bases, and 12 bases lay between the germline ends. CDR3 region: CASSSRTATYEQYF. The CDR3 coding sequence is TGTGCCAGCAGTTCCCGGACGGCCACCTACGAGCAGTACTTC.

The V call is TRBV6-2 or TRBV6-3, the J call TRBJ1-1; D is possibly TRBD1 (5 bases). The CDR3 has 11 amino acids. Per germline, CDR1 MNHEY and CDR2 SVGEGT. The ends were cut back, 8 bases at V and 6 bases at J, with 10 bases in the middle. CDR3 sequence reads: CASGAGPEAFF. CDR3 coding DNA: TGTGCCAGCGGCGCAGGGCCTGAAGCTTTCTTT.

The rearrangement links TRBV4-3 to TRBJ2-1; 11 bases agree with TRBD2. The V segment lost 0 bases and the J segment 9 bases; nucleotides outside the gene matches: 7. The germline gives CDR1 LGHNA, CDR2 YSLEER. This CDR3 region has 16 residues. CDR3 coding DNA: TGCGCCAGCAGCCAAGACGGGCTAGCGGGGGGCGGTGAGCAGTTCTTC. It codes for CASSQDGLAGGGEQFF.

This clonotype was picked up many times. The chain couples TRBV5-1 to TRBJ2-1, with 12 bases fitting TRBD2. Germline CDR1 reads SGHRS; CDR2 reads YFSETQ. The CDR3 runs 14 residues. V shed 5 bases, J shed 5 bases, and the junction held 2 bases outside the gene matches. In nucleotides, the CDR3 is TGCGCCAGCAGTAGACTAGCGGGGGACAATGAGCAGTTCTTC. It specifies CASSRLAGDNEQFF.

This chain connects TRBV7-8 to TRBJ2-3; D possibly uses TRBD1 or TRBD2 (6 bases each). The CDR3 covers 17 residues. In germline, CDR1 is SGHVS, CDR2 FQNEAQ. Trimming stripped 8 bases from V and 4 bases from J, with 25 bases between. The CDR3 reads CASSPLDMWGASDTQYF. The CDR3 coding sequence is TGTGCCAGCTCCCCGCTGGATATGTGGGGGGCCTCAGATACGCAGTATTTT.

A few counts support this clonotype. The chain recombines TRBV4-3 with TRBJ1-2; D not certain. The germline V and J ends were trimmed by 4 bases and 1 base, with 13 bases remaining between them. This CDR3 contains 15 residues. Germline loops: CDR1 LGHNA, CDR2 YSLEER. The CDR3, as DNA: TGCGCCAGCAGCCGGAACGACCGAAGTAACTATGGCTACACCTTC. Its translation: CASSRNDRSNYGYTF.

This clonotype came up a few times. This CDR3 reads CASSEGTRGSNQPQHF. DNA of the CDR3: TGTGCCAGCTCAGAGGGGACCAGGGGTAGCAATCAGCCCCAGCATTTT. The chain links TRBV18 to TRBJ1-5, with D possibly being TRBD1 (6 bases). The CDR3 spans 16 residues. The ends were cut back, 5 bases at V and 0 bases at J, with 14 bases in the middle. The germline CDR1 and CDR2 sequences are KGHSH and LQKENI.

This chain links TRBV18 with TRBJ1-2, with D hard to call. Trimming removed 1 base at V and 3 bases at J, with 9 bases between. The CDR3 sequence is 14 residues long. Germline-derived CDR1 and CDR2 are KGHSH and LQKENI. The CDR3 is CASSPRSEDYGYTF. The DNA for the CDR3 is TGTGCCAGCTCACCACGGTCGGAGGACTATGGCTACACCTTC.

The chain uses TRBV5-1 and TRBJ1-4; D is possibly TRBD1 (6 bases). The CDR3 has 13 residues. The germline CDR1 and CDR2 sequences are SGHRS and YFSETQ. Deletions cut 6 bases from V and 12 bases from J, with 18 bases between. The CDR3 reads CASTFQGLGELFF. CDR3 bases: TGCGCCAGCACTTTCCAGGGGCTCGGGGAACTGTTTTTT.

The chain employs TRBV15 and TRBJ1-5; TRBD1 might be the D (6 bases). With 4 bases removed from V and 7 bases from J, the gap between germline ends came to 17 bases. The germline CDR1 and CDR2 sequences are LNHNV and YYDKDF (reference sequence). The CDR3 runs to 15 residues. In nucleotides, the CDR3 is TGTGCCACCAGCACAGAAGGGGGAATTGGCCAGCCCCAGCATTTT. It translates to CATSTEGGIGQPQHF.

The CDR3, as DNA: TGTGCCTGGAGTGTACTTGAGCAGTTCTTC. Translating gives CAWSVLEQFF. This chain uses TRBV30 with TRBJ2-1; D remains ambiguous. This CDR3 spans 10 amino acids. Germline values: CDR1 GTSNPN, CDR2 SVGIG (reference sequence). V lost 0 bases, J lost 9 bases, and 3 bases lay in between.

This clonotype appeared a few times. The genes are TRBV15 and TRBJ2-7; D not resolved. V was clipped by 1 base and J by 3 bases, with 13 bases between them. Germline V gene sequence: CDR1 LNHNV, CDR2 YYDKDF (reference sequence). The CDR3 has 15 residues. The DNA of the CDR3 is TGTGCCACCAGCAGAGGCAAATACAGAGACTACGAGCAGTACTTC. Translated, it gives CATSRGKYRDYEQYF.